The entry that follows covers one T cell receptor (beta chain) sequence. Its antigen remains unidentified. This sample is drawn from a study of cytomegalovirus exposure and HLA in healthy donors. Though probably carrying unrecorded immune exposures, donors were nominally healthy at sampling. Regarding the study as a whole: Other equally common chains were less clonally expanded than HLA-associated TCR beta chains, a later analysis showed. Some V segments could not be told apart, so they were left out, TRBV6-2 and TRBV6-3 among them.

Primers included in the PCR were 60 Vbeta and 13 Jbeta primers. Sequencing was performed with immunoSEQ multiplex PCR; in TCRdb, only in-frame clones are kept and a portion is missing. The sample lists 140,000 or so clones, 65% to 80% occurring once. Germline CDR1 and CDR2: SGHVS and FQNEAQ. With 1 base clipped from V and 4 bases from J, the junction kept 3 bases outside the gene matches. The CDR3 totals 14 residues. The rearrangement uses TRBV7-8 and TRBJ1-2; 7 bases are a match to TRBD1. The TCR comes from a woman aged 35 to 49 in good health and CMV-seronegative. Source material: PBMCs. The CDR3 coding sequence is TGTGCCAGCAGCTTAGTTTGGGACAGCTATGGCTACACCTTC. The encoded protein is CASSLVWDSYGYTF.